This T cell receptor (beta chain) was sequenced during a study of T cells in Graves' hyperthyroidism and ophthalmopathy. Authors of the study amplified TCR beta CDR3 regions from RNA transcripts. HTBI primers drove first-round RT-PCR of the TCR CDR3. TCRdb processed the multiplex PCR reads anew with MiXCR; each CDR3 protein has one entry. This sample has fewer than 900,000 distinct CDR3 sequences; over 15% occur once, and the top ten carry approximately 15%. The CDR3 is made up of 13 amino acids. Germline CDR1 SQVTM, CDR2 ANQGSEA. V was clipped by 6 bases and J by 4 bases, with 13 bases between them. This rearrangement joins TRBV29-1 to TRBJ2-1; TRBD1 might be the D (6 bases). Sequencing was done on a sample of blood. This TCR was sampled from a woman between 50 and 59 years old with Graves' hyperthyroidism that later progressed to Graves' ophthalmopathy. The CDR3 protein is CSVWGPLYNEQFF. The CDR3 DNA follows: TGCAGCGTATGGGGGCCCCTATACAATGAGCAGTTCTTC.